This entry concerns a single T cell receptor beta chain. This record comes from a study of blood T cell repertoires in COVID-19. The CDR3 has 13 residues. The ends lost 4 bases at V and 5 bases at J; junction bases unmatched: 4. In germline, CDR1 is SNHLY, CDR2 FYNNEI. Original processing methods: Quantification of nucleated cells was approximated via reference gene primer amplification. The assay was immunoSEQ multiplex PCR, and TCRdb's table has in-frame clones only and misses some. Clone size and V and J calls were adopted from that table, with D and trimming inferred from the DNA. The sample lists roughly 210,000 clones; about nine tenths were seen once.

This TCR derives from a man in his sixties or seventies with acute or convalescent COVID-19. The sample was peripheral blood. The rearrangement uses TRBV2 and TRBJ2-5, with TRBD1 matching over 7 bases. The CDR3 sequence: CASSVLQGETQYF. CDR3 in DNA: TGTGCCAGCAGTGTCCTACAGGGGGAGACCCAGTACTTC.